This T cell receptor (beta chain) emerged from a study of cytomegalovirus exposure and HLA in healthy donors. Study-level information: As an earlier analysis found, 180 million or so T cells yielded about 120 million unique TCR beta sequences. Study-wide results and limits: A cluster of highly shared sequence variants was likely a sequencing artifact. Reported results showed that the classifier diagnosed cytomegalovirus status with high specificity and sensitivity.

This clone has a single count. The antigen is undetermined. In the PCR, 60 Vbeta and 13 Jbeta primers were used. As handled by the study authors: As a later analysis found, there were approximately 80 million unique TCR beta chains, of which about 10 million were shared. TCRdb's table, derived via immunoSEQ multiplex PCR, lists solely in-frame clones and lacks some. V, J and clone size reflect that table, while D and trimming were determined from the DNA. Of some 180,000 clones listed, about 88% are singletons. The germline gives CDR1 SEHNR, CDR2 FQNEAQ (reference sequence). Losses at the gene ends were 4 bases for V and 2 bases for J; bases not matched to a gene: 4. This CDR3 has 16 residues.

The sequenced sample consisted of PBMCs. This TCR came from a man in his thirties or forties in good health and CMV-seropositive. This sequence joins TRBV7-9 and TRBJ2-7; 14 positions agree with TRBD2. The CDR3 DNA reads TGTGCCAGCAGCTCCGGGACTAGCGGGAGCCCCTACGAGCAGTACTTC. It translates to CASSSGTSGSPYEQYF.